The next 4 T cell receptor beta chains were all read from a single sample in a study of T-cell reconstitution after alpha-beta-depleted transplantation in children. Unique molecular identifiers were incorporated into the prepared TCRbeta library. Each CDR3 protein gets one entry after TCRdb re-called the PCR reads with MiXCR. This sample has some 150,000 distinct CDR3 sequences, with around 8.5% found just once. This sample comprised PBMCs, mostly from graft donor cells, obtained 180 days after TCRalphabeta/CD19-depleted stem cell transplant. All receptors come from a female patient aged 2-9 years who had a stem cell transplant for congenital amegakaryocytic thrombocytopenia, so the T cells may come from the graft donor.

In its sample, this clonotype was seen many times. The chain couples TRBV12-3 or TRBV12-4 to TRBJ2-7; D may be TRBD1 (5 bases). This CDR3 spans 13 amino acids. With 5 bases removed from V and 4 bases from J, the gap between germline ends came to 12 bases. This CDR3 reads CASSLGQKYEQYF. The CDR3, as DNA: TGTGCCAGCAGTCTCGGACAAAAATACGAGCAGTACTTC.

The chain is built from TRBV7-2 and TRBJ2-2, with 7 bases fitting TRBD2. The V and J ends lost 1 base and 7 bases, in that order; junction bases with no gene match: 6. Per germline, CDR1 SGHTA and CDR2 FQGNSA. There are 15 residues in the CDR3. The DNA of the CDR3 is TGTGCCAGCAGCTTAGTGGTAGCGGGCAGCGGGGAGCTGTTTTTT. Its translation: CASSLVVAGSGELFF.

The gene calls are TRBV12-3 or TRBV12-4 and TRBJ2-5, with D possibly TRBD2 on 7 matching bases. This CDR3 has 17 residues. Trimming stripped 6 bases from V and 5 bases from J, with 25 bases between. This chain's CDR3 is CASSHGIRGAEEETQYF. The CDR3 DNA reads TGTGCCAGCAGCCACGGCATCCGGGGGGCGGAGGAGGAGACCCAGTACTTC.

The J gene is TRBJ2-1, the V gene TRBV28; D is undetermined. Per germline, CDR1 MDHEN and CDR2 SYDVKM. The CDR3 is made up of 15 amino acids. Between the trimmed V and J ends, which lost 5 bases and 4 bases, there was a span of 15 bases. The CDR3 region is CASSPGVGWYNEQFF. The CDR3 DNA sequence: TGTGCCAGCAGTCCTGGCGTGGGGTGGTACAATGAGCAGTTCTTC.